This is a list of T cell receptor beta chains from one sample in a study of shared clonotypes between healthy human individuals. The protocol was immunoSEQ multiplex PCR, while the TCRdb copy is restricted to in-frame clones and leaves out a portion. There are just over 2,000,000 clones in the sample; just under 95% occur only once, and 1.1% lies in the top ten. Material: naive CD8+ T cells sorted from blood. These receptors were taken from a man younger than 35 in good health. Each CDR3 is given with its conserved first and last residue. A D gene is named only where the DNA matches it firmly. Clone size is not always given. Where it is, it says once, few, many or a class for expanded clones.

len	abundance	v_gene	d_gene	j_gene	CDR3aa	CDR3nt
16	.	TRBV4-1	.	TRBJ2-2	CASSQVSVANTGELFF	TGCGCCAGCAGCCAAGTGTCCGTCGCGAACACCGGGGAGCTGTTTTTT
14	.	TRBV6-5	TRBD2	TRBJ2-7	CASSRLAGDYEQYF	TGTGCCAGCAGCCGACTAGCGGGAGATTACGAGCAGTACTTC
15	.	TRBV9	.	TRBJ1-5	CASSSDSNSNQPQHF	TGTGCCAGCAGCTCCGATTCGAATAGCAATCAGCCCCAGCATTTT
14	.	TRBV11-2	.	TRBJ2-7	CASSLAGPTYEQYF	TGTGCCAGCAGCTTAGCGGGACCGACCTACGAGCAGTACTTC
16	.	TRBV4-1	.	TRBJ2-5	CASSLEIGVGQETQYF	TGCGCCAGCAGCCTCGAAATAGGGGTAGGTCAAGAGACCCAGTACTTC
14	.	TRBV6-5	TRBD2	TRBJ2-1	CASSYLAEHNEQFF	TGTGCCAGCAGTTACCTAGCGGAGCACAATGAGCAGTTCTTC
14	.	TRBV9	.	TRBJ2-3	CASSVSGSTDTQYF	TGTGCCAGCAGTGTTAGCGGTAGCACAGATACGCAGTATTTT
12	.	TRBV11-2	.	TRBJ2-1	CASSLALPEQFF	TGTGCCAGCAGCTTAGCACTACCCGAGCAGTTCTTC
16	.	TRBV18	.	TRBJ2-7	CASSLRQIPTGGEQYF	TGTGCCAGCTCACTCCGACAGATCCCGACGGGCGGGGAGCAGTACTTC
12	.	TRBV7-9	.	TRBJ2-1	CASSLSNNEQFF	TGTGCCAGCAGCTTAAGCAATAATGAGCAGTTCTTC
16	.	TRBV6-5	.	TRBJ2-1	CASSYLGPSFHNEQFF	TGTGCCAGCAGTTATTTGGGACCTTCTTTCCACAATGAGCAGTTCTTC
14	.	TRBV5-6	.	TRBJ2-7	CASSLADTSYEQYF	TGTGCCAGCAGCTTGGCCGACACGTCCTACGAGCAGTACTTC
16	.	TRBV5-6	TRBD1	TRBJ1-2	CASSLEGQGVVYGYTF	TGTGCCAGCAGCTTGGAGGGGCAGGGGGTGGTCTATGGCTACACCTTC
12	.	TRBV7-9	.	TRBJ1-1	CASSPPGTEAFF	TGTGCCAGCAGCCCTCCGGGGACTGAAGCTTTCTTT
16	.	TRBV27	TRBD2	TRBJ2-5	CASSPGASGVQETQYF	TGTGCCAGCAGTCCCGGGGCTAGCGGGGTACAAGAGACCCAGTACTTC
13	.	TRBV27	.	TRBJ1-2	CASSAQYNYGYTF	TGTGCCAGCAGTGCACAATATAACTATGGCTACACCTTC
17	.	TRBV29-1	TRBD1	TRBJ2-2	CSVAPTGYGANTGELFF	TGCAGCGTTGCACCGACAGGGTATGGCGCGAACACCGGGGAGCTGTTTTTT
16	.	TRBV28	.	TRBJ1-6	CASSLGRSSYNSPLHF	TGTGCCAGCAGTTTGGGACGGAGCTCCTATAATTCACCCCTCCACTTT
13	.	TRBV7-2	.	TRBJ2-5	CASSPPNQETQYF	TGTGCCAGCAGCCCGCCCAACCAAGAGACCCAGTACTTC
15	.	TRBV7-9	.	TRBJ1-3	CASSFSVDSGNTIYF	TGTGCCAGCAGCTTCTCGGTTGACTCTGGAAACACCATATATTTT
19	.	TRBV9	TRBD2	TRBJ2-1	CASSVATGGLAAGVGEQFF	TGTGCCAGCAGCGTAGCTACGGGGGGTCTGGCAGCGGGAGTAGGTGAGCAGTTCTTC
15	.	TRBV13	TRBD1	TRBJ1-1	CASSLGTGGITEAFF	TGTGCCAGCAGCCTCGGGACAGGGGGAATCACTGAAGCTTTCTTT
12	.	TRBV29-1	TRBD1	TRBJ2-7	CSVGDRGYEQYF	TGCAGCGTGGGGGACAGGGGCTACGAGCAGTACTTC
14	.	TRBV29-1	TRBD2	TRBJ2-7	CSVEEPGTRYEQYF	TGCAGCGTTGAAGAGCCCGGGACTAGATACGAGCAGTACTTC
16	.	TRBV27	TRBD2	TRBJ2-7	CASSPSGGVLLYEQYF	TGTGCCAGCAGCCCTAGCGGGGGGGTTCTACTCTACGAGCAGTACTTC
18	.	TRBV21-1	.	TRBJ1-1	CASSRRSGRDRFYTEAFF	TGTGCCAGCAGCCGTAGGAGTGGAAGGGACAGATTTTACACTGAAGCTTTCTTT
10	few	TRBV19	.	TRBJ1-5	CANLNQPQHF	TGTGCCAACCTCAATCAGCCCCAGCATTTT
14	.	TRBV6-1	.	TRBJ1-4	CASSEPVINEKLFF	TGTGCCAGCAGTGAGCCGGTAATTAATGAAAAACTGTTTTTT
19	.	TRBV27	TRBD1	TRBJ2-7	CASSLSPGTGKGPSYEQYF	TGTGCCAGCAGCCTTTCCCCCGGGACAGGGAAGGGGCCCTCCTACGAGCAGTACTTC
15	once	TRBV9	.	TRBJ2-7	CASSPPGGGAYEQYF	TGTGCCAGCAGCCCCCCTGGGGGGGGCGCCTACGAGCAGTACTTC